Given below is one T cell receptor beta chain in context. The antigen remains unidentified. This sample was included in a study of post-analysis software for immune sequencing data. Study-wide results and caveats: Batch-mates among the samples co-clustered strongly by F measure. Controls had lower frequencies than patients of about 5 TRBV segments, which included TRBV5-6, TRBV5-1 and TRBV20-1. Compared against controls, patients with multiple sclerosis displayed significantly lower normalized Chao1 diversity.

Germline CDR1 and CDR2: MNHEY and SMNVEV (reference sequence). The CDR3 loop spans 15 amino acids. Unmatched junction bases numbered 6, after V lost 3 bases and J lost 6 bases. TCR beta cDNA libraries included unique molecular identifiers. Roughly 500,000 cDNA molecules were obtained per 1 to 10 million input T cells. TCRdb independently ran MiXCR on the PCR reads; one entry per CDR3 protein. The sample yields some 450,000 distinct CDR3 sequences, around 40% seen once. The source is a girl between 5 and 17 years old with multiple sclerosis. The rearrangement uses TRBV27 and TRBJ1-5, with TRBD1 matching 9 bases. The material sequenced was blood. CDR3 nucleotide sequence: TGTGCCAGCAGTTTCGGGGGACAGGGCGGTCAGCCCCAGCATTTT. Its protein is CASSFGGQGGQPQHF.